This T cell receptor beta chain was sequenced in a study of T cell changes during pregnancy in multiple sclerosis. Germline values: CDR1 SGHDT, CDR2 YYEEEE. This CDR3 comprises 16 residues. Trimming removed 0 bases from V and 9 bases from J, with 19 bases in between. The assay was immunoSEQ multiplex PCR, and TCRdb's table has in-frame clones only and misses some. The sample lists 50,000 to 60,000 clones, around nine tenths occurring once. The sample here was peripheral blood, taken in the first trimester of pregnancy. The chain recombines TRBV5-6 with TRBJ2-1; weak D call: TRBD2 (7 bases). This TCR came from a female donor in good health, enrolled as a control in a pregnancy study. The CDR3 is CASSLAGAGVHSEQFF. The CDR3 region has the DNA TGTGCCAGCAGCTTGGCGGGGGCGGGAGTCCACAGTGAGCAGTTCTTC.